Listed below are T cell receptor beta chains from one sample, sequenced in a study of blood T cell repertoires in COVID-19. Here immunoSEQ multiplex PCR was the method, and the copy in TCRdb shows in-frame clones only, minus some. The sample includes around 430,000 clones, around 88% of them seen just once. Sample: peripheral blood. The source of these receptors is a woman in her forties or fifties with COVID-19, enrolled during active disease. Both conserved end residues are part of each CDR3. D genes are given only for firm matches. Not every row has a clone size; where given, it reads once, few, many or a size class.

TRBV19,-,TRBD1,CATGTERYEQYF
TRBV9,-,-,CASSVDGQGYNEQFF
TRBV20-1,-,-,CSAQVNTEAFF
TRBV3-1/TRBV3-2,once,-,CASSPTGQTNEKLFF
TRBV30,-,-,CACVRTVREAGYTF
TRBV2,-,-,CAGNRAPTDTQYF
TRBV11-2,-,TRBD1,CASSQGGSNEKLFF
TRBV4-1,-,-,CASSQDGRREFF
TRBV28,-,-,CASSFGGSSNQPQHF
TRBV18,few,-,CASSPRGGEAEAFF
TRBV14,-,-,CASSPHEGRNQPQHF
TRBV5-1,-,TRBD1,CASSFRDRDNTGELFF
TRBV6-1,-,TRBD1,CASSEAGDSGTF
TRBV2,-,TRBD2,CASSGPTSGGTRETQYF
TRBV5-4,-,-,CASSVGGGWRTEAFF
TRBV19,-,-,CASSTDREKLFF
TRBV5-1,-,-,CASSEWGGRGAEAFF
TRBV4-1,-,-,CASSQGAVLGNSYEQYF
TRBV11-3,-,TRBD1,CASSWRDRGNEQFF
TRBV28,few,-,CATGRGARYYGYTF
TRBV2,-,-,CASSEGEGQPQHF
TRBV12-5,-,-,CASSGGGGTDTQYF
TRBV28,-,-,CASSSPRGRGYTF
TRBV14,-,-,CASSQIRVLEGTEAFF
TRBV6-5,-,TRBD2,CASSGTSGGREQFF
TRBV29-1,-,-,CSVDLFEAFF
TRBV13,-,TRBD2,CASSLGRPSGQRDTQYF
TRBV5-1,-,-,CASSLWEGSEKLFF
TRBV30,-,-,CAWSVSGGDEKLFF
TRBV30,-,-,CAWSLRNTGELFF
TRBV5-8,few,-,CASSFRGNQPQHF
TRBV6-6,-,-,CASSSRTPEAFF
TRBV5-1,-,-,CASSLIGNYGYTF
TRBV6-5,-,TRBD1,CASKRTGSNTGELFF
TRBV7-2,-,-,CASSPSGTRNTQYF
TRBV2,-,-,CASSEGSDTDTQYF
TRBV5-6,-,TRBD1,CASSRSGTGFLYREKLFF
TRBV24-1,-,TRBD1,CATRDRVNTEAFF
TRBV9,-,TRBD1,CASSDRGNYGYTF
TRBV7-9,-,-,CASSLGTDGLSYEQYF
TRBV29-1,-,TRBD2,CSGGSAGHEQFF